The rows below give T cell receptor beta chains drawn from one sample of a study of B cell selection in AIRE deficiency. TCRdb's table, derived via immunoSEQ multiplex PCR, lists solely in-frame clones and lacks some. This sample carries around 20,000 clones, 94% of them seen once, and the ten largest clones take around 2%. Source material: Tregs sorted from PBMCs. These receptors all come from a human donor with AIRE deficiency. The CDR3 runs from the conserved cysteine through the conserved F or W. Each record gives: CDR3 length, J gene, V gene, CDR3 protein.

length: 12; J: TRBJ2-7; V: TRBV28; CDR3: CASRQGAYEQYF
length: 13; J: TRBJ2-3; V: TRBV6-5; CDR3: CASRRLGTDTQYF
length: 15; J: TRBJ2-1; V: TRBV7-9; CDR3: CASSLRAGSYNEQFF
length: 15; J: TRBJ1-1; V: TRBV28; CDR3: CASRARGTGDSRAFF
length: 14; J: TRBJ2-7; V: TRBV5-1; CDR3: CANSVTDGTYEQYF
length: 15; J: TRBJ2-7; V: TRBV11-2; CDR3: CASSLMGVSPFKQYF
length: 14; J: TRBJ1-3; V: TRBV19; CDR3: CASSRQQRRNTIYF
length: 13; J: TRBJ2-7; V: TRBV19; CDR3: CASSIALFYEQYF
length: 15; J: TRBJ2-5; V: TRBV5-4; CDR3: CASSLFIGTQETQYF
length: 13; J: TRBJ1-4; V: TRBV6-5; CDR3: CASSLRRGEKLFF
length: 15; J: TRBJ1-4; V: TRBV6-6; CDR3: CASRDPGTGYEKLFF
length: 14; J: TRBJ2-3; V: TRBV9; CDR3: CASSASGYTDTQYF
length: 15; J: TRBJ2-5; V: TRBV7-8; CDR3: CASSLIVGIQETQYF
length: 16; J: TRBJ1-2; V: TRBV18; CDR3: CASAPGKSGPNYGYTF
length: 12; J: TRBJ2-5; V: TRBV7-2; CDR3: CASSGGSETQYF
length: 11; J: TRBJ1-2; V: TRBV28; CDR3: CASSTSYGYTF
length: 14; J: TRBJ1-2; V: TRBV2; CDR3: CASLPTGVVYGYTF
length: 11; J: TRBJ2-7; V: TRBV29-1; CDR3: CSVRESYEQYF
length: 12; J: TRBJ2-2; V: TRBV7-2; CDR3: CASSLDTGELFF
length: 13; J: TRBJ2-5; V: TRBV18; CDR3: CASSMGEGRTQYF
length: 12; J: TRBJ2-3; V: TRBV9; CDR3: CASSVRTDTQYF
length: 14; J: TRBJ2-1; V: TRBV29-1; CDR3: CSVVGGGRKNEQFF
length: 16; J: TRBJ2-6; V: TRBV25-1; CDR3: CASSGGPLSGANVLTF
length: 14; J: TRBJ2-2; V: TRBV29-1; CDR3: CSVGGQGNTGELFF
length: 18; J: TRBJ2-3; V: TRBV5-3; CDR3: CARSFPRAGTTGTDTQYF
length: 16; J: TRBJ2-3; V: TRBV4-1; CDR3: CASSQDGLMGTDTQYF
length: 15; J: TRBJ2-7; V: TRBV30; CDR3: CAWSVSGRGTYEQYF
length: 16; J: TRBJ2-1; V: TRBV5-1; CDR3: CASSLVAQSSYNEQFF
length: 11; J: TRBJ2-7; V: TRBV30; CDR3: CAWSFGGTQYF
length: 17; J: TRBJ2-1; V: TRBV19; CDR3: CASSIMGSGVSYNEQFF
length: 15; J: TRBJ2-7; V: TRBV7-2; CDR3: CASSLSDLRGRKQYF
length: 16; J: TRBJ1-5; V: TRBV7-2; CDR3: CASSLDRARFNQPQHF
length: 16; J: TRBJ2-3; V: TRBV5-1; CDR3: CASSLSLAGGADTQYF
length: 17; J: TRBJ2-4; V: TRBV28; CDR3: CASSSGGGGLAKNIQYF
length: 16; J: TRBJ2-5; V: TRBV11-2; CDR3: CASSLVIEGRGETQYF
length: 16; J: TRBJ1-6; V: TRBV5-6; CDR3: CASSLVGVSENSPLHF
length: 15; J: TRBJ2-1; V: TRBV27; CDR3: CASSLGLTHYNEQFF
length: 13; J: TRBJ2-3; V: TRBV10-3; CDR3: CAIRDTGTDTQYF
length: 14; J: TRBJ2-7; V: TRBV7-2; CDR3: CASSLGGPPYEQYF
length: 14; J: TRBJ1-1; V: TRBV19; CDR3: CASKWGRLNTEAFF
length: 14; J: TRBJ2-7; V: TRBV28; CDR3: CASSLTGLSYEQYF
length: 15; J: TRBJ2-1; V: TRBV5-1; CDR3: CASSLSSGSYNEQFF
length: 14; J: TRBJ1-5; V: TRBV9; CDR3: CASSRTGGDQPQHF
length: 15; J: TRBJ1-6; V: TRBV30; CDR3: CAWSRKDRGNSPLHF
length: 13; J: TRBJ2-2; V: TRBV9; CDR3: CASSVVSTGELFF
length: 13; J: TRBJ2-2; V: TRBV5-1; CDR3: CASNGGYTGELFF
length: 15; J: TRBJ1-6; V: TRBV11-3; CDR3: CASSLDRPGNSPLHF
length: 16; J: TRBJ2-5; V: TRBV4-2; CDR3: CASSQGASGRDETQYF
length: 15; J: TRBJ2-1; V: TRBV27; CDR3: CASSGGQGIRNEQFF
length: 14; J: TRBJ2-7; V: TRBV30; CDR3: CAWGLAGGFYEQYF
length: 14; J: TRBJ1-2; V: TRBV6-6; CDR3: CASRPGQAIYGYTF
length: 12; J: TRBJ2-7; V: TRBV30; CDR3: CAWGPNGYEQYF
length: 16; J: TRBJ2-1; V: TRBV7-9; CDR3: CASNLYRGLYYNEQFF
length: 18; J: TRBJ2-7; V: TRBV11-3; CDR3: CASSLGVGTSGSSYEQYF
length: 15; J: TRBJ2-7; V: TRBV7-2; CDR3: CASSLALPERNEQYF
length: 14; J: TRBJ2-1; V: TRBV6-5; CDR3: CASSRGGSYNEQFF
length: 15; J: TRBJ1-2; V: TRBV7-2; CDR3: CASSLVGGADYGYTF
length: 11; J: TRBJ1-2; V: TRBV27; CDR3: CASSGYYGYTF
length: 16; J: TRBJ2-1; V: TRBV7-2; CDR3: CASSLVSGHGAGEQFF
length: 12; J: TRBJ1-2; V: TRBV7-2; CDR3: CASSRRDYGYTF